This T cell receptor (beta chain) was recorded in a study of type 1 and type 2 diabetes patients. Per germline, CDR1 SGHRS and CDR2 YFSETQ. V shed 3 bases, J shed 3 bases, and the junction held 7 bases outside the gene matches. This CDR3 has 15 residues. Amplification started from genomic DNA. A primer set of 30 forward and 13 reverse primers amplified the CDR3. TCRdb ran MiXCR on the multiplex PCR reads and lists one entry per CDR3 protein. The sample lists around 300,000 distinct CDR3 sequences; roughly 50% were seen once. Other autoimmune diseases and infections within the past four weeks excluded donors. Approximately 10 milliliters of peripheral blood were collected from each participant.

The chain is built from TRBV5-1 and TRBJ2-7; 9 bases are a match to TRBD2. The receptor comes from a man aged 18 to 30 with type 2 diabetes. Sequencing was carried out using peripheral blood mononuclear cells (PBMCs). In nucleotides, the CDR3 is TGCGCCAGCAGCTCGCTACTAGCGGGCCTCTACGAGCAGTACTTC. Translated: CASSSLLAGLYEQYF.